These T cell receptor beta chains were read from a single sample in a study of blood T cell repertoires in COVID-19. Clones were sequenced by immunoSEQ multiplex PCR, and TCRdb holds only the in-frame ones, with some missing. The profile shows around 30,000 clones, roughly nine tenths of them singletons. The sample consisted of peripheral blood. Receptors were obtained from a man in his fifties with active or convalescent COVID-19. The CDR3 runs from the conserved cysteine through the conserved F or W. D genes are given only for firm matches. Clone size is not always given. Where it is, it says once, few, many or a class for expanded clones.

d_call	clone_size	v_call	j_call	cdr3_aa	cdr3_nt
TRBD2	.	TRBV30	TRBJ2-2	CAWSAPGLGYTGELFF	TGTGCCTGGAGCGCGCCGGGACTAGGGTATACCGGGGAGCTGTTTTTT
TRBD1	.	TRBV7-9	TRBJ1-6	CASSMGQGSDNSPLHF	TGTGCCAGCAGCATGGGACAGGGCTCGGATAATTCACCCCTCCACTTT
.	.	TRBV6-2/TRBV6-3	TRBJ2-1	CASSPSLGGVFDEQFF	TGTGCCAGCAGCCCTTCCCTAGGAGGGGTTTTTGATGAGCAGTTCTTC
.	once	TRBV7-2	TRBJ2-7	CASSLAPPGEQYF	TGTGCCAGCAGCTTAGCCCCACCGGGCGAGCAGTACTTC
TRBD1	.	TRBV28	TRBJ2-7	CASRKGTAGGREQYF	TGTGCCAGCAGAAAAGGGACAGCCGGCGGTAGGGAGCAGTACTTC
TRBD1	.	TRBV28	TRBJ2-5	CASSPRDRGFQETQYF	TGTGCCAGCAGTCCTCGGGACAGGGGCTTCCAAGAGACCCAGTACTTC
.	.	TRBV3-1/TRBV3-2	TRBJ2-3	CASSQLGTDTQYF	TGTGCCAGCAGCCAACTCGGCACAGATACGCAGTATTTT
.	.	TRBV27	TRBJ2-7	CASSLSKKWGFDEQYF	TGTGCCAGCAGTTTATCGAAAAAGTGGGGCTTCGACGAGCAGTACTTC
TRBD1	few	TRBV19	TRBJ1-5	CASSINHRDRENQPQHF	TGTGCCAGTAGTATCAATCACCGGGACAGGGAGAATCAGCCCCAGCATTTT
TRBD1	.	TRBV6-5	TRBJ1-6	CATEGAGNSPLHF	TGTGCCACCGAGGGGGCAGGGAATTCACCCCTCCACTTT
TRBD2	few	TRBV3-1/TRBV3-2	TRBJ2-3	CASSQGDGLAGADTQYF	TGTGCCAGCAGCCAAGGCGATGGACTAGCGGGAGCAGATACGCAGTATTTT
.	.	TRBV28	TRBJ2-7	CASSLRPGRGPYEQYF	TGTGCCAGCAGTTTGCGCCCCGGCAGGGGTCCCTACGAGCAGTACTTC
TRBD2	.	TRBV11-2	TRBJ2-1	CASSLPGTTWREQFF	TGTGCCAGCAGCTTACCAGGGACTACCTGGCGCGAGCAGTTCTTC
TRBD2	.	TRBV18	TRBJ2-7	CASSHRTGGLGVQYF	TGTGCCAGCTCACATCGTACAGGAGGACTAGGGGTGCAGTACTTC
TRBD2	.	TRBV4-2	TRBJ2-1	CASSPLSGSYNEQFF	TGTGCCAGCAGCCCACTTAGCGGGAGTTACAATGAGCAGTTCTTC
.	.	TRBV27	TRBJ1-3	CASSPSRQSSGNTIYF	TGTGCCAGCAGTCCATCACGACAGTCCTCTGGAAACACCATATATTTT
TRBD1	.	TRBV5-1	TRBJ1-5	CASSITGGLNQPQHF	TGCGCCAGCAGCATCACAGGGGGCCTCAATCAGCCCCAGCATTTT
TRBD1	.	TRBV28	TRBJ2-5	CASTAGGDVETQYF	TGTGCCAGCACTGCAGGGGGAGACGTAGAGACCCAGTACTTC
.	few	TRBV11-3	TRBJ2-1	CASSPLGTRNEQFF	TGTGCCAGCAGCCCTCTCGGGACTCGCAATGAGCAGTTCTTC
.	few	TRBV27	TRBJ2-5	CASRGRFPQETQYF	TGTGCCAGCAGGGGGCGGTTTCCCCAAGAGACCCAGTACTTC
.	.	TRBV5-1	TRBJ1-1	CASSFMPRGTTEAFF	TGCGCCAGCAGCTTTATGCCGAGGGGGACCACTGAAGCTTTCTTT
.	.	TRBV5-1	TRBJ1-1	CASRELNTEAFF	TGCGCCAGCAGGGAGTTGAACACTGAAGCTTTCTTT
.	once	TRBV27	TRBJ2-7	CASSLAPRQGGSYEQYF	TGTGCCAGCAGTTTAGCGCCCAGACAGGGAGGATCGTACGAGCAGTACTTC
TRBD1	.	TRBV5-1	TRBJ1-1	CASSIPAPTGYTEAFF	TGCGCCAGCAGCATCCCAGCCCCGACAGGGTACACTGAAGCTTTCTTT
.	.	TRBV29-1	TRBJ1-1	CSVEAVLGSTEAFF	TGCAGCGTTGAAGCTGTGCTAGGTAGCACTGAAGCTTTCTTT
TRBD1	.	TRBV18	TRBJ1-6	CASSPNEIGTGASPLHF	TGTGCCAGCTCACCAAATGAAATTGGGACAGGGGCTTCACCCCTCCACTTT
.	.	TRBV7-9	TRBJ2-5	CASSRTLEEETQYF	TGTGCCAGCAGCCGCACACTAGAAGAAGAGACCCAGTACTTC
.	once	TRBV5-3	TRBJ1-4	CAGEPPRESRATNEKLFF	TGTGCCGGGGAGCCCCCTAGGGAAAGCCGGGCAACTAATGAAAAACTGTTTTTT
TRBD1	.	TRBV19	TRBJ1-2	CASSRTQGATDYGYTF	TGTGCCAGTAGTCGCACCCAGGGGGCTACGGACTATGGCTACACCTTC
TRBD1	.	TRBV5-6	TRBJ1-1	CASSLTRDSLNTEAFF	TGTGCCAGCAGCTTGACCCGGGACAGCTTGAACACTGAAGCTTTCTTT
TRBD2	.	TRBV29-1	TRBJ2-1	CSVEGPGWREGYNEQFF	TGCAGCGTTGAAGGCCCTGGGTGGCGGGAGGGCTACAATGAGCAGTTCTTC
TRBD2	.	TRBV7-2	TRBJ2-1	CASSLVSAGGYNEQFF	TGTGCCAGCAGCTTAGTATCGGCGGGAGGCTACAATGAGCAGTTCTTC
TRBD2	.	TRBV13	TRBJ2-7	CASSTGLAVEQYF	TGTGCCAGCAGCACCGGACTAGCGGTCGAGCAGTACTTC
.	.	TRBV5-5	TRBJ1-3	CASSFFTGIGNTIYF	TGTGCCAGCAGCTTTTTCACGGGTATTGGAAACACCATATATTTT
TRBD2	.	TRBV4-3	TRBJ2-1	CASSQDSTSGSYNEQFF	TGCGCCAGCAGCCAAGACTCGACTAGCGGGAGCTACAATGAGCAGTTCTTC
TRBD1	.	TRBV5-1	TRBJ1-1	CASSLGTGGGTTEAFF	TGCGCCAGCAGCTTGGGGACAGGTGGGGGAACCACTGAAGCTTTCTTT
.	.	TRBV2	TRBJ2-7	CASSVPGYEQYF	TGTGCCAGCAGTGTGCCCGGCTACGAGCAGTACTTC
TRBD1	.	TRBV4-2	TRBJ2-2	CASSHDRVSSGSGELFF	TGTGCCAGCAGCCACGACAGGGTATCTAGTGGGTCCGGGGAGCTGTTTTTT
.	.	TRBV3-1/TRBV3-2	TRBJ2-5	CASSLRAGDETQYF	TGTGCCAGCAGCCTACGGGCAGGGGACGAGACCCAGTACTTC
.	.	TRBV5-1	TRBJ2-2	CASSIPRQSGELFF	TGCGCCAGCAGCATACCTCGACAGTCCGGGGAGCTGTTTTTT
.	.	TRBV15	TRBJ2-7	CATSPRESYEQYF	TGTGCCACCAGCCCTAGAGAGTCCTACGAGCAGTACTTC
TRBD1	.	TRBV12-5	TRBJ2-2	CASGLGQGTTGELFF	TGTGCTAGTGGTTTGGGACAGGGAACCACCGGGGAGCTGTTTTTT
.	.	TRBV19	TRBJ2-3	CASSGYLPGTTDTQYF	TGTGCCAGTAGTGGGTACCTCCCAGGAACCACAGATACGCAGTATTTT
.	.	TRBV28	TRBJ2-7	CASSLSWANYEQYF	TGTGCCAGCAGTTTATCTTGGGCGAACTACGAGCAGTACTTC
.	.	TRBV3-1/TRBV3-2	TRBJ1-2	CASSQDGATGTWAGYTF	TGTGCCAGCAGCCAAGACGGGGCCACAGGGACCTGGGCGGGCTACACCTTC
TRBD2	.	TRBV5-1	TRBJ2-5	CASRWAGDWQETQYF	TGCGCCAGCCGTTGGGCGGGAGATTGGCAAGAGACCCAGTACTTC
.	.	TRBV4-1	TRBJ2-7	CASSLTGTYEQYF	TGCGCCAGCAGTTTGACAGGAACCTACGAGCAGTACTTC
.	.	TRBV11-1	TRBJ2-1	CASSWRELLADNEQFF	TGTGCCAGCAGCTGGAGAGAGCTCTTAGCGGACAATGAGCAGTTCTTC
.	.	TRBV19	TRBJ1-5	CASSIGGQLLISNQPQHF	TGTGCCAGTAGTATAGGAGGACAGCTATTAATTAGCAATCAGCCCCAGCATTTT
.	once	TRBV2	TRBJ1-2	CASSVSMGLFNGYTF	TGTGCCAGCAGCGTCTCCATGGGGCTTTTTAATGGCTACACCTTC
TRBD2	.	TRBV4-3	TRBJ2-7	CASSQGGRLARDEQYF	TGCGCCAGCAGCCAAGGGGGCCGACTAGCGAGGGACGAGCAGTACTTC
TRBD1	.	TRBV7-2	TRBJ1-5	CASSLIGTGTSNQPQHF	TGTGCCAGCAGCTTAATAGGGACAGGGACTAGCAATCAGCCCCAGCATTTT
.	.	TRBV28	TRBJ2-3	CASSFRRGDTQYF	TGTGCCAGCAGTTTCAGGCGAGGGGATACGCAGTATTTT
.	.	TRBV29-1	TRBJ2-7	CSASGVSYEQYF	TGCAGCGCGTCCGGAGTTTCCTACGAGCAGTACTTC
.	.	TRBV6-2/TRBV6-3	TRBJ2-1	CASSPSGRGVYEQFF	TGTGCCAGCAGTCCGTCCGGGAGAGGAGTCTATGAGCAGTTCTTC
.	.	TRBV7-3	TRBJ2-2	CASSPRRGQGGELFF	TGTGCCAGCAGCCCCCGGAGGGGGCAGGGCGGGGAGCTGTTTTTT
TRBD1	.	TRBV15	TRBJ1-5	CATSREWTGWTQPQHF	TGTGCCACCAGCAGAGAGTGGACAGGGTGGACTCAGCCCCAGCATTTT